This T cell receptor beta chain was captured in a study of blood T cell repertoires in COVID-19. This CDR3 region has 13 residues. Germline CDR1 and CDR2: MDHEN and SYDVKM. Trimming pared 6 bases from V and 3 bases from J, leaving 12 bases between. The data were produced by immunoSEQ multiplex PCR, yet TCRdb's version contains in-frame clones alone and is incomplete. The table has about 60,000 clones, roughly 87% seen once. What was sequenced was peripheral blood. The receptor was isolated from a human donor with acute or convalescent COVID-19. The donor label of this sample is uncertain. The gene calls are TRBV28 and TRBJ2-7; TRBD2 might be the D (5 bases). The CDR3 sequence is CASREAGSYEQYF. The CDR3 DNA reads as TGTGCCAGCAGGGAGGCAGGCAGCTACGAGCAGTACTTC.